These 8 T cell receptor beta chains came from one sample sequenced in a study of cytomegalovirus exposure and HLA in healthy donors. 60 Vbeta and 13 Jbeta primers were used in PCR. Some clones are missing from TCRdb's copy, which holds only in-frame ones; the method was immunoSEQ multiplex PCR. This sample has approximately 76,000 clones, with over 60% found just once. Sequencing used PBMCs. Receptors originate from a woman aged 40-49 years in good health and CMV-seropositive.

The genes are TRBV28 and TRBJ2-1; possibly TRBD1 for D (5 bases). Germline CDR1 MDHEN, CDR2 SYDVKM. CDR3 length: 15 residues. The ends were cut back, 7 bases at V and 6 bases at J, with 19 bases in the middle. In DNA form, the CDR3 reads TGTGCCAGCACCCGCGCCAGGGTGTTAGGCAATGAGCAGTTCTTC. This sequence encodes CASTRARVLGNEQFF.

This chain uses TRBV4-3 with TRBJ2-5; no reliable D call. CDR3 length: 14 amino acids. Trimming took off 1 base at V and 2 bases at J, with 8 bases between the two ends. CDR1 LGHNA and CDR2 YSLEER come from the germline V gene. CDR3 DNA: TGCGCCAGCAGCCAAGTCCGGAGACAAGAGACCCAGTACTTC. Its protein is CASSQVRRQETQYF.

The chain joins TRBV29-1 to TRBJ2-3, with 9 positions matching TRBD2. Germline values: CDR1 SQVTM, CDR2 ANQGSEA. This CDR3 region has 15 residues. V trimming: 3 bases; J trimming: 0 bases; junction bases outside the gene matches: 4. CDR3 residues: CSVDSSGASTDTQYF. The CDR3 bases are TGCAGCGTTGATTCTAGCGGGGCTAGCACAGATACGCAGTATTTT.

The rearrangement joins TRBV7-9 to TRBJ1-4; 9 bases map to TRBD1. CDR3 length: 14 residues. CDR1 and CDR2 (germline): SEHNR, FQNEAQ (reference sequence). V shed 1 base and J 13 bases; nucleotides not matched to a gene: 7. CDR3 bases: TGTGCCAGCAGCTTAGACAGGGGGCGCGATGGACTGTTTTTT. This encodes CASSLDRGRDGLFF. Together with reference TRBV7-9 and TRBJ1-4, the CDR3 gives the full variable domain: DTGVSQNPRHKITKRGQNVTFRCDPISEHNRLYWYRQTLGQGPEFLTYFQNEAQLEKSRLLSDRFSAERPKGSFSTLEIQRTEQGDSAMYLCASSLDRGRDGLFFGSGTQLSVL.

CDR3 in DNA: TGTGCCTGGAGTTACAGGGTCAATCAGCCCCAGCATTTT. The encoded protein is CAWSYRVNQPQHF. The chain joins TRBV30 to TRBJ1-5; possible D gene TRBD1, 6 bases. Germline V gene data show CDR1 as GTSNPN and CDR2 as SVGIG (reference sequence). The CDR3 has 13 amino acids. V gave up 2 bases and J gave up 3 bases, with 8 bases separating them.

This chain uses TRBV6-6 with TRBJ1-1; possible D gene TRBD1, 5 bases. Trimming removed 2 bases at V and 5 bases at J, with 15 bases between. This CDR3 contains 15 residues. CDR1 is MNHNY and CDR2 is SVGAGI in the germline V gene (reference sequence). In DNA, the CDR3 is TGTGCCAGCAGTTACGGGCAGGGAAGGGGAACTGAAGCTTTCTTT. Translated: CASSYGQGRGTEAFF.

The chain uses TRBV30 and TRBJ1-6; the D gene is possibly TRBD1 (5 bases). CDR1 and CDR2 from the germline V gene are GTSNPN and SVGIG (reference sequence). The V gene lost 5 bases and the J gene lost 7 bases, with 12 bases spanning the gap. This CDR3 contains 13 residues. CDR3 bases: TGTGCCTGGGCCCGGGGGGGGAATTCACCCCTCCACTTT. Protein product: CAWARGGNSPLHF.

The CDR3 region has the DNA TGTGCCAGCAGCTATGGACAGTATAATTCACCCCTCCACTTT. Amino acid sequence: CASSYGQYNSPLHF. This chain joins TRBV6-5 and TRBJ1-6; D is perhaps TRBD1 (6 bases). CDR3 length: 14 amino acids. Germline V gives CDR1 MNHEY, CDR2 SVGAGI. V gave up 6 bases and J gave up 4 bases, with 10 bases separating them.